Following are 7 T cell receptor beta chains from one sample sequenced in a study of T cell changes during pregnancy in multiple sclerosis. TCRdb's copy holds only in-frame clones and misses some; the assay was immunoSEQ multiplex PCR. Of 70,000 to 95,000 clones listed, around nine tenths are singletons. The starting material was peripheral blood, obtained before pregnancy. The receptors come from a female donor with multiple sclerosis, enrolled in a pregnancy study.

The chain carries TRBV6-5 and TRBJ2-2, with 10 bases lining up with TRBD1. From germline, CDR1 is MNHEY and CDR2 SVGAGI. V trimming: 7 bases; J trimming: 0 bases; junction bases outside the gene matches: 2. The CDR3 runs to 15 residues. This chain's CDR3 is CASKGQGANTGELFF. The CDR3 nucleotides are TGTGCCAGCAAAGGACAGGGGGCGAACACCGGGGAGCTGTTTTTT.

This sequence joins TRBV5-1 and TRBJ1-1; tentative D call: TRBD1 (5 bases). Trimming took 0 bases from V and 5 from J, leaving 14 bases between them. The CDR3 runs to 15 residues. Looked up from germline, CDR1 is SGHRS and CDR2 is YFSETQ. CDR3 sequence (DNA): TGCGCCAGCAGCTTGGGGGGCCTACGAAGGACTGAAGCTTTCTTT. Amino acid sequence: CASSLGGLRRTEAFF.

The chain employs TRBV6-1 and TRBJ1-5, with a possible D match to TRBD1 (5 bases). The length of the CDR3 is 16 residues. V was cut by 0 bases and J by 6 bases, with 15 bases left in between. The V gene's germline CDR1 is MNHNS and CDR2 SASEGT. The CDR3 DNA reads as TGTGCCAGCAGTGAAGCGGTGGGGCCCAGTGGTCAGCCCCAGCATTTT. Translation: CASSEAVGPSGQPQHF.

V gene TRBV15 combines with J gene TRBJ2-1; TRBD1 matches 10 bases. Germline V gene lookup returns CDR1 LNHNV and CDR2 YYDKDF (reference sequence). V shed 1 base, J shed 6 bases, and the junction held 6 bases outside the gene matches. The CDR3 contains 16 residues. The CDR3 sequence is CATSRGQGAIGNEQFF. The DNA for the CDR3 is TGTGCCACCAGCAGAGGACAGGGGGCGATCGGCAATGAGCAGTTCTTC.

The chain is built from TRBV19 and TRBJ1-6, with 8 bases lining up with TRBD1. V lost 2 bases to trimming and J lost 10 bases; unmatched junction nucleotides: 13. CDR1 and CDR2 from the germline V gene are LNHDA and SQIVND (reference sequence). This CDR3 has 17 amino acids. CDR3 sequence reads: CASSIWGRQGIYSPLHF. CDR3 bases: TGTGCCAGTAGTATATGGGGACGACAGGGGATTTACTCACCCCTCCACTTT.

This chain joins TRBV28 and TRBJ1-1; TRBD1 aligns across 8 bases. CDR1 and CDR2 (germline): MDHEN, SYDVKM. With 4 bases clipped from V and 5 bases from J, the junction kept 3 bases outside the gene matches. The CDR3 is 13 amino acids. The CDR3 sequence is CASSSGQGTEAFF. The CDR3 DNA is TGTGCCAGCAGTTCCGGACAGGGTACTGAAGCTTTCTTT.

Here the CDR3 DNA reads TGTGCTAGTGGTTTGGTTCGGGTCGGGGAGGAAAGGTATGGCTACACCTTC. Translated: CASGLVRVGEERYGYTF. The chain links TRBV12-5 to TRBJ1-2; D not certain. CDR3 length equals 17 residues. In germline, CDR1 is LGHNT, CDR2 FRNRAP. V lost 0 bases to trimming and J lost 5 bases, with 19 bases between them.